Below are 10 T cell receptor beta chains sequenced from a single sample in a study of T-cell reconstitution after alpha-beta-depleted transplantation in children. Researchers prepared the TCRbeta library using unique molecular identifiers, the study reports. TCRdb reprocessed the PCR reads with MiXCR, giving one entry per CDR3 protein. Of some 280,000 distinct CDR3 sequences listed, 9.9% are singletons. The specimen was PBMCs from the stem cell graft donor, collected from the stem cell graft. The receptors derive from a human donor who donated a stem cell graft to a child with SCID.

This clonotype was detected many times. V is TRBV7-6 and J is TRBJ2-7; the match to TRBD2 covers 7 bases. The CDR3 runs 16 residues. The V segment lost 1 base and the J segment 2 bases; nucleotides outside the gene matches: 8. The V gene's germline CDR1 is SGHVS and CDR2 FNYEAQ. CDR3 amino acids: CASSLGTAGMAYEQYF. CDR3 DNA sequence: TGTGCCAGCAGCTTAGGAACAGCGGGGATGGCCTACGAGCAGTACTTC.

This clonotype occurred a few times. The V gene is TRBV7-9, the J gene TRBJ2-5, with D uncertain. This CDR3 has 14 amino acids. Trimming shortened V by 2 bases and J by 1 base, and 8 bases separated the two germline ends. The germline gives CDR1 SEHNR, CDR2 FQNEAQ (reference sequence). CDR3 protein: CASSLMSSQETQYF. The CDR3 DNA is TGTGCCAGCAGCTTAATGAGCTCCCAAGAGACCCAGTACTTC.

CDR3 nucleotide sequence: TGTGCCAGCAGTTACGAGCGGCAGGGCCAAGAGACCCAGTACTTC. The encoded protein is CASSYERQGQETQYF. V is TRBV28 and J is TRBJ2-5; D tentatively fits TRBD1 or TRBD2 (5 bases each). Germline V gives CDR1 MDHEN, CDR2 SYDVKM. V gave up 4 bases and J gave up 1 base, with 13 bases separating them. This CDR3 is 15 amino acids long.

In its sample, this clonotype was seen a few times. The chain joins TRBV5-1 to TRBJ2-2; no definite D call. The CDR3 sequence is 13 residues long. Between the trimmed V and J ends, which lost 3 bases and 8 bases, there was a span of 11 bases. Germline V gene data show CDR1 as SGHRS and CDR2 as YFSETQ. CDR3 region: CASSSPEAGELFF. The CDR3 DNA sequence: TGCGCCAGCAGCTCTCCCGAGGCAGGGGAGCTGTTTTTT.

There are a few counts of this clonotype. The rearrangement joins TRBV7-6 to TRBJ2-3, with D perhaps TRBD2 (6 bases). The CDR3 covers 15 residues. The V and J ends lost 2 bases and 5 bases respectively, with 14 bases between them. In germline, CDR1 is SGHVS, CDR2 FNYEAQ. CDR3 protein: CASSLNAGPGDTQYF. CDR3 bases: TGTGCCAGCAGCTTAAATGCGGGGCCCGGAGATACGCAGTATTTT.

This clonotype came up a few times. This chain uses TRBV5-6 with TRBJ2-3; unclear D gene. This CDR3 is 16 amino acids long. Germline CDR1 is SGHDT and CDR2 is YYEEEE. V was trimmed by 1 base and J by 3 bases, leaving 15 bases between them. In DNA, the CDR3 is TGTGCCAGCAGCTTGAAGCCATTGGGGAAAACAGATACGCAGTATTTT. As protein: CASSLKPLGKTDTQYF.

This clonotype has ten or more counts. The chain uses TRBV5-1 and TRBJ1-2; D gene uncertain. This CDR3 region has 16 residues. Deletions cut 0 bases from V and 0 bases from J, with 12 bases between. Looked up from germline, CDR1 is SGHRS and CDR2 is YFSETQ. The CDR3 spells CASSLESGIPNYGYTF. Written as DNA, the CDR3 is TGCGCCAGCAGCTTGGAAAGCGGAATCCCTAACTATGGCTACACCTTC. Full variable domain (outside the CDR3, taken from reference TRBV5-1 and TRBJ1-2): KAGVTQTPRYLIKTRGQQVTLSCSPISGHRSVSWYQQTPGQGLQFLFEYFSETQRNKGNFPGRFSGRQFSNSRSEMNVSTLELGDSALYLCASSLESGIPNYGYTFGSGTRLTVV.

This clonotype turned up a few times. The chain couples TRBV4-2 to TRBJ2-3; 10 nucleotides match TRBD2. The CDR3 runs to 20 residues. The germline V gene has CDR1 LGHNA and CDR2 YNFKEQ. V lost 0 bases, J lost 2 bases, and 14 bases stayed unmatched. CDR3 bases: TGTGCCAGCAGCCAAGAATGGGCTAGCGGGGGAACCTCTTACACAGATACGCAGTATTTT. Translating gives CASSQEWASGGTSYTDTQYF.

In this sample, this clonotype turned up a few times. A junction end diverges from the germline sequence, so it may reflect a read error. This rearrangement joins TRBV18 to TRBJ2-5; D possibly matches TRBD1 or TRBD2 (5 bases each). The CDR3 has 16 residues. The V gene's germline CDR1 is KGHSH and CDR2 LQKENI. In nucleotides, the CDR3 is TGTGCCAGCTCACCACCCGGGGCCCTGATGCTGGAGACCAAGTACTTC. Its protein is CASSPPGALMLETKYF.

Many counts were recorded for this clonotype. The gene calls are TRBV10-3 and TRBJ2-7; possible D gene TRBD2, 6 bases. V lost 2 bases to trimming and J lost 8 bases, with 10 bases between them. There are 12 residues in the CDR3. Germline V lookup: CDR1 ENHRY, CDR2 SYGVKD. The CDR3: CAISEVEGKQYF. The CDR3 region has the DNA TGTGCCATCAGTGAGGTGGAGGGAAAGCAGTACTTC.